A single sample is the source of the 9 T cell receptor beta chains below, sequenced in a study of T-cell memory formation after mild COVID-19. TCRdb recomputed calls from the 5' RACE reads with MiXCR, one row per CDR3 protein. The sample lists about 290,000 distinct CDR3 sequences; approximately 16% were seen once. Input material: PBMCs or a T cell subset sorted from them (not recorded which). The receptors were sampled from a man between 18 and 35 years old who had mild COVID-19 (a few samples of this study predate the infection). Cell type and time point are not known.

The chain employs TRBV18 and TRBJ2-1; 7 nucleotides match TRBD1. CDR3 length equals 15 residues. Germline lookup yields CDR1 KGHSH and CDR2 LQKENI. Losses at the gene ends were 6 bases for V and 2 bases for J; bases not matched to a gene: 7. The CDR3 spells CASSHDRVPYNEQFF. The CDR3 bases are TGTGCCAGCTCGCATGACAGGGTTCCCTACAATGAGCAGTTCTTC.

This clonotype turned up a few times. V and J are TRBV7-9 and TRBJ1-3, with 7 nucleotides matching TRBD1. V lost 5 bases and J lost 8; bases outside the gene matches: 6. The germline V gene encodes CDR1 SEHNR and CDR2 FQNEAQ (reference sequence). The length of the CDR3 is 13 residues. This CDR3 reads CASSKDREHTIYF. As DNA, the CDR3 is TGTGCCAGCAGCAAAGACAGGGAACACACCATATATTTT.

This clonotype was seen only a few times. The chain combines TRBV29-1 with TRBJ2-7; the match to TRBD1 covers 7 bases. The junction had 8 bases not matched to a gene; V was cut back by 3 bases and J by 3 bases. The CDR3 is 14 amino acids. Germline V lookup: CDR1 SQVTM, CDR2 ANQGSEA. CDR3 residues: CSVEVGDRDYEQYF. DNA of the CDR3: TGCAGCGTTGAGGTAGGGGACAGAGACTACGAGCAGTACTTC.

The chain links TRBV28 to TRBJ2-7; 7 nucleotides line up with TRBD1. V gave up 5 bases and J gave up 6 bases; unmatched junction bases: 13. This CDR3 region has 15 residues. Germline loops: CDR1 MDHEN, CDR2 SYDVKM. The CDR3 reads CASSRNRGRSGEQYV. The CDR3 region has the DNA TGTGCCAGCAGTCGAAACAGGGGCAGGTCGGGCGAGCAGTACGTC.

The CDR3 sequence: CASSVKTGANVLTF. The DNA for the CDR3 is TGTGCCAGCAGCGTGAAGACTGGGGCCAACGTCCTGACTTTC. This chain links TRBV9 with TRBJ2-6; D is unclear. The V gene's germline CDR1 is SGDLS and CDR2 YYNGEE. This CDR3 contains 14 residues. Trimming took 2 bases from V and 2 from J, leaving 5 bases between them.

The CDR3 sequence: CASSWAGTDYEQYF. The DNA of the CDR3 is TGTGCCAGCAGTTGGGCCGGGACAGACTACGAGCAGTACTTC. The chain recombines TRBV12-3 or TRBV12-4 with TRBJ2-7; 7 bases map to TRBD1. There are 14 residues in the CDR3. V gave up 4 bases and J gave up 3 bases; unmatched junction bases: 6.

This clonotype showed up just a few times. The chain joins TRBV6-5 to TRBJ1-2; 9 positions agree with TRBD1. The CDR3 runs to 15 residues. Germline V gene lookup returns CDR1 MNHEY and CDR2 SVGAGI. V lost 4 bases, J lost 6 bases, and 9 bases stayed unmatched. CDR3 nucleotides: TGTGCCAGCAGTTGGAGAACAGGGGGCAGCGATGGCTACACCTTC. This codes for CASSWRTGGSDGYTF.

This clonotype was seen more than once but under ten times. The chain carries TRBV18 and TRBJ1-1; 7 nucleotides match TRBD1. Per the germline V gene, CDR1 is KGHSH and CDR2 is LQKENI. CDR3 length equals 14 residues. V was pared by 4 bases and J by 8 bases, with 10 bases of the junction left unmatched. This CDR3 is CASSLIRDSYEAFF. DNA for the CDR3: TGTGCCAGCTCACTAATCCGGGACAGCTACGAAGCTTTCTTT.

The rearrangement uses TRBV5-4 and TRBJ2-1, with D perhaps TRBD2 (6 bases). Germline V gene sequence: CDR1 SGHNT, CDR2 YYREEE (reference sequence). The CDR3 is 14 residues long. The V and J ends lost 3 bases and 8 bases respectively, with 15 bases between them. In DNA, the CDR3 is TGTGCCAGCAGCTGGGCGGGGTCCATGTATGAGCAGTTCTTC. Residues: CASSWAGSMYEQFF.